The T cell receptor (beta chain) described here comes from a study of shared clonotypes between healthy human individuals. Study overall: A couple of female and a few male donors aged 18 to 49 were enrolled. Findings of the study overall: Naive CD4 clonotype sharing across a few donors was 4.5% to 6%.

The study ran the assay at deep level. Every subset had its genomic DNA shared out evenly among several immunoSEQ plates. TCRdb's copy holds only in-frame clones and misses some; the assay was immunoSEQ multiplex PCR. This sample carries about 2.4 million clones, over 85% of them seen once, and the ten largest clones take approximately 0.35%. Concerning this clone: The antigen remains unidentified.

J gave up 8 bases and V 0 bases, and 2 bases lay outside the gene matches. The CDR3 contains 15 residues. The germline V gene encodes CDR1 MNHEY and CDR2 SVGAGI. This TCR was sampled from a man between 18 and 35 years old in good health. Some clones in this sample may be carry-over from other donors' samples. The sample taken for sequencing was naive CD4+ T cells from PBMCs. Stated subset: CD45RA+ positively selected. The genes are TRBV6-5 and TRBJ2-1, with 12 bases fitting TRBD2. The CDR3: CASSYSTSGSYEQFF. The CDR3 coding sequence is TGTGCCAGCAGTTACTCGACTAGCGGGAGTTATGAGCAGTTCTTC.